Shown below are 24 T cell receptor beta chains from a single sample sequenced in a study of cytomegalovirus exposure and HLA in healthy donors. The study ran its PCR with 60 Vbeta and 13 Jbeta primers. Data came from immunoSEQ multiplex PCR; TCRdb stores just in-frame clones and leaves some out. This sample has roughly 240,000 clones, with 82% found just once. Material for sequencing was PBMCs. The receptor source for this set is a middle-aged woman in good health and CMV-seropositive.

J is TRBJ1-1 and V is TRBV4-1, with D unresolved. This CDR3 contains 15 residues. Trimming removed 1 base at V and 0 bases at J, with 9 bases between. The germline V gene encodes CDR1 MGHRA and CDR2 YSYEKL. Written as DNA, the CDR3 is TGCGCCAGCAGCCAAGTAACAGCCCTGAACACTGAAGCTTTCTTT. Protein product: CASSQVTALNTEAFF.

The chain employs TRBV19 and TRBJ2-7; D is unclear. CDR3 size: 15 residues. The germline V gene encodes CDR1 LNHDA and CDR2 SQIVND (reference sequence). Trimming removed 1 base at V and 0 bases at J, with 10 bases between. The chain's CDR3 is CASSIGSVLSYEQYF. The CDR3 DNA sequence: TGTGCCAGTAGTATAGGTTCAGTTCTCTCCTACGAGCAGTACTTC.

The chain recombines TRBV30 with TRBJ2-7; D ambiguous. The CDR3 runs to 10 residues. V lost 2 bases to trimming and J lost 3 bases, with 2 bases between them. Looked up from germline, CDR1 is GTSNPN and CDR2 is SVGIG (reference sequence). The CDR3 protein is CAWSHYEQYF. The CDR3 DNA follows: TGTGCCTGGAGTCACTACGAGCAGTACTTC.

The chain joins TRBV27 to TRBJ1-5; TRBD1 matches 11 bases. CDR3 size: 20 residues. Germline-derived CDR1 and CDR2 are MNHEY and SMNVEV (reference sequence). The trim removed 5 bases at V and 0 bases at J, leaving 15 bases unmatched. The CDR3 sequence: CASSPTLGQGAIYSNQPQHF. In nucleotides, the CDR3 is TGTGCCAGCAGTCCGACCCTTGGACAGGGGGCCATCTATAGCAATCAGCCCCAGCATTTT.

This clone occurred once. The chain uses TRBV11-2 and TRBJ2-1; TRBD2 matches at 11 bases. The length of the CDR3 is 16 residues. The V and J ends lost 1 base and 4 bases, in that order; junction bases with no gene match: 3. Germline V lookup: CDR1 SGHAT, CDR2 FQNNGV. The CDR3 loop is CASSLGLAGKYNEQFF. The CDR3 bases are TGTGCCAGCAGCTTAGGACTAGCGGGGAAATACAATGAGCAGTTCTTC.

This chain connects TRBV6-4 to TRBJ2-3; a weak D match, TRBD2 (5 bases). The CDR3 extends over 14 amino acids. Germline loops: CDR1 MRHNA, CDR2 SNTAGT. V was trimmed by 5 bases and J by 0 bases, leaving 9 bases between them. CDR3 loop: CASSYSVSTDTQYF. The CDR3 coding sequence is TGTGCCAGCAGTTATAGCGTTAGCACAGATACGCAGTATTTT.

V and J are TRBV6-5 and TRBJ1-2, with 9 positions matching TRBD1. The V gene's germline CDR1 is MNHEY and CDR2 SVGAGI. This CDR3 has 15 residues. V trimming: 4 bases; J trimming: 2 bases; junction bases outside the gene matches: 5. The CDR3 protein is CASSSYGTGNYGYTF. The CDR3 DNA reads as TGTGCCAGCAGTTCCTACGGGACAGGGAACTATGGCTACACCTTC.

This chain links TRBV2 with TRBJ2-7; D is unresolved. The CDR3 spans 13 residues. The germline V and J ends were trimmed by 4 bases and 6 bases, with 13 bases remaining between them. In germline, CDR1 is SNHLY, CDR2 FYNNEI. CDR3 DNA: TGTGCCAGCAGTGTTTTCCCCTCCGTCGAGCAGTACTTC. Translation: CASSVFPSVEQYF.

V gene TRBV5-1 combines with J gene TRBJ2-7; D may be TRBD2 (7 bases). The CDR3 runs to 17 residues. The V and J ends lost 4 bases and 0 bases respectively, with 20 bases between them. Germline V lookup: CDR1 SGHRS, CDR2 YFSETQ. DNA for the CDR3: TGCGCCAGCAGCGTAAGGCCCCAGGGGAGGGACTCCTACGAGCAGTACTTC. Translated: CASSVRPQGRDSYEQYF.

The J gene is TRBJ1-1, the V gene TRBV5-1; D might be TRBD1 (6 bases). Trimming cost V 1 base and J 1 base, with 11 bases left between them. Per germline, CDR1 SGHRS and CDR2 YFSETQ. This CDR3 contains 15 residues. CDR3 nucleotides: TGCGCCAGCAGCTTGCAGGGGCCCACGAACACTGAAGCTTTCTTT. This encodes CASSLQGPTNTEAFF. The variable domain in full, with the rest retrieved from reference TRBV5-1 and TRBJ1-1, is KAGVTQTPRYLIKTRGQQVTLSCSPISGHRSVSWYQQTPGQGLQFLFEYFSETQRNKGNFPGRFSGRQFSNSRSEMNVSTLELGDSALYLCASSLQGPTNTEAFFGQGTRLTVV.

The J gene is TRBJ2-1, the V gene TRBV29-1; maybe TRBD2 (5 bases). The CDR3 consists of 15 residues. Germline-derived CDR1 and CDR2 are SQVTM and ANQGSEA. Trimming took 7 bases from V and 3 from J, leaving 19 bases between them. The CDR3 region is CSARGLKGNYNEQFF. The CDR3 bases are TGCAGCGCCCGGGGTCTCAAAGGGAACTACAATGAGCAGTTCTTC.

The chain is built from TRBV19 and TRBJ2-1, with a weak D call TRBD1 (5 bases). The germline V gene has CDR1 LNHDA and CDR2 SQIVND (reference sequence). The CDR3 sequence is 13 residues long. Trimming took 6 bases from V and 5 from J, leaving 11 bases between them. The CDR3 spells CASSWAQDNEQFF. The CDR3 DNA follows: TGTGCCAGTAGCTGGGCACAGGACAATGAGCAGTTCTTC.

The rearrangement links TRBV19 to TRBJ1-5, with 8 nucleotides matching TRBD1. Germline trimming cut 8 bases from V and 4 bases from J; bases unmatched to any gene: 16. CDR1 and CDR2 (germline): LNHDA, SQIVND (reference sequence). This CDR3 contains 17 residues. CDR3 nucleotides: TGTGCCAGTCGACGCTCCGGATGGGGACAGGCAAATCAGCCCCAGCATTTT. Translating it yields CASRRSGWGQANQPQHF.

The V and J genes are TRBV18 and TRBJ1-2; TRBD1 might be the D (6 bases). The V end was cut by 3 bases, the J end by 6 bases, with 20 bases between. Germline CDR1 KGHSH, CDR2 LQKENI. The CDR3 has 16 residues. The CDR3 loop is CASSPVGAGVSDGYTF. The CDR3 DNA reads as TGTGCCAGCTCACCGGTGGGGGCTGGAGTCTCAGATGGCTACACCTTC.

V usage is TRBV5-6 and J usage is TRBJ2-1; D uncertain. This CDR3 comprises 15 residues. Germline V gene data show CDR1 as SGHDT and CDR2 as YYEEEE. Trimming took off 1 base at V and 2 bases at J, with 10 bases between the two ends. Here the CDR3 DNA reads TGTGCCAGCAGCTTGCGGCTAGGTGCCTACAATGAGCAGTTCTTC. This translates into CASSLRLGAYNEQFF. Full variable domain (remainder filled in from reference TRBV5-6 and TRBJ2-1): DAGVTQSPTHLIKTRGQQVTLRCSPKSGHDTVSWYQQALGQGPQFIFQYYEEEERQRGNFPDRFSGHQFPNYSSELNVNALLLGDSALYLCASSLRLGAYNEQFFGPGTRLTVL.

This chain connects TRBV7-9 to TRBJ2-2; TRBD1 is a possible D gene (5 bases). The V gene's germline CDR1 is SEHNR and CDR2 FQNEAQ (reference sequence). The CDR3 is 17 residues long. Trimming removed 5 bases at V and 0 bases at J, with 16 bases between. Here the CDR3 DNA reads TGTGCCAGCAGCCCTAGACCCACAGGAACGAACACCGGGGAGCTGTTTTTT. Amino acids: CASSPRPTGTNTGELFF.

The chain uses TRBV13 and TRBJ1-4; no reliable D call. Trimming stripped 3 bases from V and 3 bases from J, with 5 bases between. CDR3 length equals 13 residues. Germline CDR1 PRHDT, CDR2 FYEKMQ (reference sequence). The CDR3 bases are TGTGCCAGCAGCTTGAGGCCTAATGAAAAACTGTTTTTT. Protein product: CASSLRPNEKLFF. The whole variable domain, remainder taken from reference TRBV13 and TRBJ1-4, is AAGVIQSPRHLIKEKRETATLKCYPIPRHDTVYWYQQGPGQDPQFLISFYEKMQSDKGSIPDRFSAQQFSDYHSELNMSSLELGDSALYFCASSLRPNEKLFFGSGTQLSVL.

The chain carries TRBV5-5 and TRBJ1-2, with D hard to call. The V gene's germline CDR1 is SGHKS and CDR2 YYEKEE (reference sequence). The CDR3 has 13 residues. Trimming pared 4 bases from V and 5 bases from J, leaving 12 bases between. CDR3 sequence reads: CASSIGSSYGYTF. As DNA, the CDR3 is TGTGCCAGCAGCATCGGGTCATCTTATGGCTACACCTTC.

The chain uses TRBV11-2 and TRBJ2-1, with 11 bases matching TRBD2. Trimming took 4 bases from V and 7 from J; bases not matched to a gene: 6. CDR1 is SGHAT, CDR2 FQNNGV, per germline. This CDR3 has 15 amino acids. The CDR3 sequence: CASSYSGGAFNEQFF. The DNA for the CDR3 is TGTGCCAGCAGCTATAGCGGGGGGGCGTTTAATGAGCAGTTCTTC.

The chain links TRBV11-3 to TRBJ2-1; D is unresolved. Looked up from germline, CDR1 is SGHNT and CDR2 is YENEEA. The CDR3 sequence is 12 residues long. The V end lost 0 bases, the J end lost 9 bases, and 6 bases lay between the germline ends. Here the CDR3 reads CASSLEYFEQFF. In DNA, the CDR3 is TGTGCCAGCAGCTTAGAGTATTTTGAGCAGTTCTTC.

This clone was recorded only once. The chain links TRBV7-9 to TRBJ1-1, with a possible D match to TRBD1 (5 bases). V lost 3 bases and J 11 bases, leaving 16 bases between the germline ends. Per the germline V gene, CDR1 is SEHNR and CDR2 is FQNEAQ (reference sequence). This CDR3 comprises 13 residues. The CDR3 reads CASSFQGTQEAFF. CDR3 DNA: TGTGCCAGCAGCTTTCAGGGAACTCAAGAGGCTTTCTTT.

The rearrangement links TRBV27 to TRBJ2-1; 7 bases match TRBD2. CDR1 is MNHEY and CDR2 is SMNVEV in the germline V gene (reference sequence). The CDR3 spans 13 residues. The trim removed 8 bases at V and 3 bases at J, leaving 4 bases unmatched. CDR3 sequence: CASSSGRYNEQFF. The CDR3 nucleotides are TGTGCCAGCTCTAGCGGCCGCTACAATGAGCAGTTCTTC.

The rearrangement joins TRBV5-1 to TRBJ2-1; D is undetermined. Germline CDR1 reads SGHRS; CDR2 reads YFSETQ. Trimming left V 1 base short and J 6 bases short, with 8 bases between. This CDR3 is 13 amino acids long. CDR3 region: CASSLSVLNEQFF. DNA for the CDR3: TGCGCCAGCAGCTTGTCAGTCCTCAATGAGCAGTTCTTC. The variable domain in full, completed from reference TRBV5-1 and TRBJ2-1, reads KAGVTQTPRYLIKTRGQQVTLSCSPISGHRSVSWYQQTPGQGLQFLFEYFSETQRNKGNFPGRFSGRQFSNSRSEMNVSTLELGDSALYLCASSLSVLNEQFFGPGTRLTVL.

This chain uses TRBV19 with TRBJ1-2; D unresolved. This CDR3 spans 13 amino acids. Germline V gene sequence: CDR1 LNHDA, CDR2 SQIVND (reference sequence). Trimming took 4 bases from V and 6 from J, leaving 12 bases between them. The CDR3 region is CASSRAVLDGYTF. Written as DNA, the CDR3 is TGTGCCAGTAGTAGGGCAGTACTCGATGGCTACACCTTC.